Listed below are T cell receptor beta chains from one sample, sequenced in a study of vaccination effects on CD4 cells after COVID-19. No antigen has been assigned to these receptors. Data came from immunoSEQ multiplex PCR; TCRdb stores just in-frame clones and leaves some out. The sample holds about 37,000 clones, around 78% seen once. Sequences were derived from CD4+ T cells from PBMCs cultured with a peptide pool, sampled before COVID-19 vaccination. The receptors here all came from a human donor who had a prior SARS-CoV-2 infection. The CDR3 runs from the conserved cysteine through the conserved F or W. D genes are given only for firm matches. Size values are once, few and many counts, or a class for expanded clones, and some rows have none.

D gene	clone size	V gene	J gene	CDR3 protein	CDR3 DNA
-	-	TRBV7-9	TRBJ1-1	CASTTGPYTEAFF	TGTGCCAGCACCACGGGACCGTACACTGAAGCTTTCTTT
-	-	TRBV6-1	TRBJ1-2	CASSERQAVGYTF	TGTGCCAGCAGTGAACGACAGGCAGTTGGCTACACCTTC
-	-	TRBV11-3	TRBJ2-3	CASSLGRESVTQYF	TGTGCCAGCAGCTTAGGGCGGGAATCTGTTACGCAGTATTTT
-	-	TRBV9	TRBJ2-3	CASSVGGSSDTQYF	TGTGCCAGCAGCGTAGGTGGGAGCTCAGATACGCAGTATTTT
-	few	TRBV5-4	TRBJ1-6	CASSRTPGRDSPLHF	TGTGCCAGCAGCCGTACCCCAGGGAGAGATTCACCCCTCCACTTT
TRBD2	-	TRBV2	TRBJ2-5	CASSHLTSGGLQETQYF	TGTGCCAGCAGTCATCTTACTAGCGGGGGGCTCCAAGAGACCCAGTACTTC
TRBD1	-	TRBV4-3	TRBJ2-7	CASSLQGGYEQYF	TGCGCCAGCAGCTTACAGGGGGGATACGAGCAGTACTTC
TRBD1	-	TRBV7-9	TRBJ1-2	CASSPRTGSGGGYTF	TGTGCCAGCAGCCCCCGGACAGGGAGCGGCGGTGGCTACACCTTC
TRBD1	-	TRBV6-2/TRBV6-3	TRBJ1-2	CASSDTGTGGYGYTF	TGTGCCAGCAGCGATACCGGGACAGGGGGCTATGGCTACACCTTC
-	few	TRBV11-2	TRBJ2-5	CASSPGISGETQYF	TGTGCCAGCAGCCCGGGCATAAGCGGAGAGACCCAGTACTTC
TRBD2	-	TRBV7-9	TRBJ2-3	CASSRQAGITDTQYF	TGTGCCAGCAGCCGACAAGCGGGGATCACAGATACGCAGTATTTT
-	-	TRBV4-3	TRBJ1-6	CASSLGRGNSPLHF	TGCGCCAGCAGCTTAGGGAGGGGAAATTCACCCCTCCACTTT
-	-	TRBV7-8	TRBJ1-2	CASSLDRQSAGYTF	TGTGCCAGCAGCTTAGACAGGCAATCTGCGGGCTACACCTTC
-	-	TRBV15	TRBJ2-5	CATSRVWQRETQYF	TGTGCCACCAGCAGAGTTTGGCAGCGGGAGACCCAGTACTTC
-	-	TRBV9	TRBJ2-7	CASSVDPQGGTGTEQYF	TGTGCCAGCAGCGTAGACCCCCAGGGGGGGACCGGGACCGAGCAGTACTTC
TRBD1	-	TRBV20-1	TRBJ2-5	CSASNRGQETQYF	TGCAGTGCTAGTAACAGGGGTCAAGAGACCCAGTACTTC
-	-	TRBV3-1/TRBV3-2	TRBJ2-5	CASSQDEQETQYF	TGTGCCAGCAGCCAGGATGAACAAGAGACCCAGTACTTC
TRBD1	-	TRBV19	TRBJ1-1	CASSTRDSPEAFF	TGTGCCAGTAGTACAAGGGACAGCCCCGAAGCTTTCTTT
-	-	TRBV9	TRBJ2-7	CASSPRPGPSYEQYF	TGTGCCAGCAGCCCCCGCCCGGGCCCCTCCTACGAGCAGTACTTC